One sample yielded the 13 T cell receptor beta chains listed below, sequenced in a study of blood T cell repertoires in COVID-19. The repertoire was sequenced with immunoSEQ multiplex PCR; TCRdb's copy has only in-frame clones and lacks some. The sample has about 410,000 clones, roughly nine tenths seen once; the top ten hold about 1.7%. The specimen sequenced was PBMCs or T cells enriched from blood (not recorded which). These receptors were collected from a woman aged 30 to 39 who had recovered from COVID-19.

The table lists this clone with a count of one. This chain connects TRBV2 to TRBJ2-5; the D gene is possibly TRBD1 (6 bases). V dropped 7 bases and J dropped 1 base, with 10 bases sitting between them. Germline V lookup: CDR1 SNHLY, CDR2 FYNNEI. This CDR3 region has 13 residues. The CDR3 is CASNGRGQETQYF. The CDR3 DNA reads TGTGCCAGCAATGGCAGGGGCCAAGAGACCCAGTACTTC.

This clone appeared a few times. V is TRBV10-2 and J is TRBJ2-7, with D maybe TRBD2 (6 bases). The CDR3 is 15 residues long. Germline V gene data show CDR1 as WSHSY and CDR2 as SAAADI. The V and J ends lost 2 bases and 2 bases respectively, with 13 bases between them. CDR3 region: CASSEGGVAAYEQYF. The CDR3, as DNA: TGCGCCAGCAGTGAGGGGGGAGTAGCGGCCTACGAGCAGTACTTC.

This chain uses TRBV2 with TRBJ1-5; weak D call: TRBD1 (5 bases). This CDR3 is 15 amino acids long. The V end was cut by 1 base, the J end by 4 bases, with 11 bases between. CDR1 and CDR2 (germline): SNHLY, FYNNEI. The CDR3: CASSEVLQDNQPQHF. The CDR3 DNA reads as TGTGCCAGCAGTGAAGTACTACAGGATAATCAGCCCCAGCATTTT.

The genes are TRBV10-3 and TRBJ2-3; the match to TRBD1 covers 7 bases. Per the germline V gene, CDR1 is ENHRY and CDR2 is SYGVKD. The CDR3 spans 14 residues. V lost 6 bases to trimming and J lost 0 bases; unmatched junction nucleotides: 3. In DNA, the CDR3 is TGTGCCATCAGATTACAGGGGAGCACAGATACGCAGTATTTT. Residues: CAIRLQGSTDTQYF.

J is TRBJ2-2 and V is TRBV11-2; 8 bases are a match to TRBD2. The CDR3 consists of 17 residues. Germline-derived CDR1 and CDR2 are SGHAT and FQNNGV. The junction had 12 bases not matched to a gene; V was cut back by 3 bases and J by 6 bases. CDR3 sequence: CASSLDLAGARSGELFF. The CDR3, as DNA: TGTGCCAGCAGCTTGGACCTAGCGGGTGCTCGGTCCGGGGAGCTGTTTTTT.

The chain has TRBV19 and TRBJ1-1; a possible D gene is TRBD1 (6 bases). Trimming took 3 bases from V and 4 from J, leaving 15 bases between them. CDR1 and CDR2 from the germline V gene are LNHDA and SQIVND (reference sequence). The CDR3 runs to 15 residues. In DNA, the CDR3 is TGTGCCAGTAGTATGCTAAAGGGGGACGGCACTGAAGCTTTCTTT. Its protein is CASSMLKGDGTEAFF.

J is TRBJ1-5 and V is TRBV5-5; D not resolved. Germline CDR1 is SGHKS and CDR2 is YYEKEE (reference sequence). V was pared by 0 bases and J by 6 bases, with 10 bases between. CDR3 length: 14 residues. The CDR3 DNA sequence: TGTGCCAGCAGCTTGGAGCCCACCGGTCAGCCCCAGCATTTT. Translating it yields CASSLEPTGQPQHF.

The CDR3 spells CATSKGAINYGYTF. The CDR3 nucleotides are TGTGCCACCAGCAAGGGGGCGATTAACTATGGCTACACCTTC. This sequence joins TRBV28 and TRBJ1-2; 7 positions match TRBD1. The ends lost 10 bases at V and 1 base at J; junction bases unmatched: 9. Looked up from germline, CDR1 is MDHEN and CDR2 is SYDVKM. The CDR3 is 14 amino acids.

The chain uses TRBV15 and TRBJ2-7, with D possibly being TRBD2 (6 bases). The V gene lost 4 bases and the J gene lost 3 bases, with 16 bases spanning the gap. In germline, CDR1 is LNHNV, CDR2 YYDKDF (reference sequence). The CDR3 consists of 15 residues. CDR3 nucleotide sequence: TGTGCCACCAGCACTGATCCCTTGGGGGGCTACGAGCAGTACTTC. Protein: CATSTDPLGGYEQYF.

J is TRBJ1-1 and V is TRBV28; D is perhaps TRBD1 (6 bases). V lost 8 bases to trimming and J lost 4 bases, with 14 bases between them. The CDR3 consists of 13 residues. Per the germline V gene, CDR1 is MDHEN and CDR2 is SYDVKM. The CDR3 coding sequence is TGTGCCAGCGCTGAGGGGGGGTTCACTGAAGCTTTCTTT. This translates into CASAEGGFTEAFF.

The CDR3 loop reads CASSLSGSPYNEQFF. The CDR3 DNA reads TGCGCCAGCAGTCTTAGCGGGAGCCCCTACAATGAGCAGTTCTTC. This rearrangement joins TRBV5-1 to TRBJ2-1; 9 bases are shared with TRBD2. This CDR3 is built from 15 residues. CDR1 is SGHRS, CDR2 YFSETQ, per germline. J lost 2 bases, V lost 5 bases, and 5 bases had no gene match.

The chain links TRBV5-1 to TRBJ2-4, with D tentatively TRBD2 (5 bases). Trimming left V 2 bases short and J 1 base short, with 19 bases between. The CDR3 is 18 residues long. The V gene's germline CDR1 is SGHRS and CDR2 YFSETQ. As DNA, the CDR3 is TGCGCCAGCAGCTTTTCTCGACTAAAACAGTTTGCCAAAAACATTCAGTACTTC. Translating it yields CASSFSRLKQFAKNIQYF.

The chain uses TRBV6-2 or TRBV6-3 and TRBJ1-1; no definite D call. CDR1 and CDR2 from the germline V gene are MNHEY and SVGEGT. The germline V and J ends were trimmed by 3 bases and 4 bases, with 9 bases remaining between them. CDR3 length equals 13 residues. The CDR3 region is CASSYGQSTEAFF. The CDR3 region has the DNA TGTGCCAGCAGTTATGGGCAGAGCACTGAAGCTTTCTTT.